Each of the 16 T cell receptor beta chains below was sequenced from the same sample in a study of blood T cells in healthy people across ages. Then a second PCR, running about 6 to 11 cycles, was carried out with a sample-barcoded 5' primer and a J-beta primer mix. TCRdb independently ran MiXCR on the 5' RACE reads; one entry per CDR3 protein. The sample lists hundreds of thousands of distinct CDR3 sequences, about 27% occurring once. These records were also assigned to another study, of T cells of mothers and their children.

Sequenced: blood. These TCRs come from a boy between 2 and 10 years old in good health.

This clonotype has just a few counts. This chain connects TRBV20-1 to TRBJ2-1, with D unresolved. Germline V gene sequence: CDR1 DFQATT, CDR2 SNEGSKA (reference sequence). V was cut by 0 bases and J by 6 bases, with 15 bases left in between. The CDR3 covers 15 residues. The CDR3 nucleotides read TGCAGTGCTAGAGATAAAAGGAGCCAGCCCAATGAGCAGTTCTTC. Its translation is CSARDKRSQPNEQFF.

The J gene is TRBJ1-1, the V gene TRBV21-1; the table assigns TRBD1, which was not confirmed against the DNA. TRBV21-1 is labeled a pseudogene. CDR3 length equals 14 residues. CDR3 DNA: TGTGCCAGCAGCAAACGACAGGGGAACACTGAAGCTTTCTTT. This gives the protein CASSKRQGNTEAFF.

This chain links TRBV29-1 with TRBJ2-5; TRBD1 agrees at 8 bases. The CDR3 sequence is 15 residues long. J gave up 4 bases and V 3 bases, and 10 bases lay outside the gene matches. Germline V gives CDR1 SQVTM, CDR2 ANQGSEA. The CDR3 loop reads CSVEDPGQGRETQYF. CDR3 DNA: TGCAGCGTTGAGGATCCCGGACAGGGCCGAGAGACCCAGTACTTC.

V gene TRBV25-1 combines with J gene TRBJ2-1; tentative D call: TRBD1 (5 bases). The DNA end lines up better with TRBJ2-7; the J call may be wrong. This CDR3 has 14 residues. Germline CDR1 MGHDK, CDR2 SYGVNS. The CDR3 DNA sequence: TGTGCCAGCAGTGTAGGGGCTACAGGCAGCGAGCAGTACTTC. Its protein product is CASSVGATGSEQYF.

This clonotype has at least ten counts. The gene calls are TRBV20-1 and TRBJ2-1; tentatively, D is TRBD2 (5 bases). This CDR3 is built from 15 residues. V lost 5 bases to trimming and J lost 3 bases, with 17 bases between them. CDR1 is DFQATT and CDR2 is SNEGSKA in the germline V gene (reference sequence). CDR3 residues: CSARGPSGDYNEQFF. In nucleotides, the CDR3 is TGCAGTGCTCGAGGGCCAAGCGGTGACTACAATGAGCAGTTCTTC.

In nucleotides, the CDR3 is TGCGCCAGCAGCTTGGCGGGACAGGGTGTGAACGAGCAGTACTTC. Its protein is CASSLAGQGVNEQYF. The chain has TRBV5-1 and TRBJ2-7; 9 bases match TRBD1. Losses at the gene ends were 0 bases for V and 5 bases for J; bases not matched to a gene: 6. This CDR3 has 15 amino acids. Germline loops: CDR1 SGHRS, CDR2 YFSETQ.

Only a few counts were recorded for this clonotype. CDR3 sequence (DNA): TGTGCCAGCAGCTTCTCGACAGGGCGTGAGCAGTACTTC. Translating gives CASSFSTGREQYF. The chain recombines TRBV7-2 with TRBJ2-5; TRBD1 agrees at 7 bases. Germline V gene data show CDR1 as SGHTA and CDR2 as FQGNSA. J was trimmed by 11 bases and V by 3 bases; bases with no gene match: 9. The CDR3 covers 13 residues.

This chain uses TRBV12-3 or TRBV12-4 with TRBJ2-3; TRBD1 matches 8 bases. Losses at the gene ends were 1 base for V and 3 bases for J; bases not matched to a gene: 12. The CDR3 totals 18 residues. Written as DNA, the CDR3 is TGTGCCAGCAGTTTAGGTCCTAATACAGGGGGTGCTACAGATACGCAGTATTTT. Encoded protein: CASSLGPNTGGATDTQYF.

The chain links TRBV3-1 to TRBJ2-7; a weak D match, TRBD1 (6 bases). V lost 0 bases, J lost 5 bases, and 8 bases lay in between. The CDR3 contains 13 residues. The germline CDR1 and CDR2 sequences are LGHDT and YNNKEL (reference sequence). The CDR3 DNA sequence: TGTGCCAGCAGCCAAGATAACAGGGACGAGCAGTACTTC. Its translation is CASSQDNRDEQYF.

CDR3 DNA: TGTGCCAGCAGTTTACGTCAACAGGGAGGAGAGACCCAGTACTTC. Encoded protein: CASSLRQQGGETQYF. The chain couples TRBV12-3 or TRBV12-4 to TRBJ2-5; either TRBD1 or TRBD2 may supply D (6 bases each). The CDR3 is made up of 15 amino acids. Trimming shortened V by 2 bases and J by 4 bases, and 14 bases separated the two germline ends.

This chain uses TRBV7-6 with TRBJ2-1; possibly TRBD1 for D (5 bases). CDR1 and CDR2 (germline): SGHVS, FNYEAQ. CDR3 length equals 15 residues. With 9 bases removed from V and 1 base from J, the gap between germline ends came to 16 bases. The CDR3 DNA sequence: TGTGCCAGTGGGCAGGTGGGGCGATCCTACAATGAGCAGTTCTTC. Amino acid sequence: CASGQVGRSYNEQFF.

CDR3 in amino acids: CSVVPGQVNTGELFF. In DNA, the CDR3 is TGCAGCGTTGTTCCGGGACAGGTGAACACCGGGGAGCTGTTTTTT. The chain has TRBV29-1 and TRBJ2-2, with 8 bases matching TRBD1. The CDR3 totals 15 residues. J gave up 1 base and V 4 bases, and 5 bases lay outside the gene matches. CDR1 and CDR2 from the germline V gene are SQVTM and ANQGSEA.

This rearrangement joins TRBV7-3 to TRBJ2-3; D not resolved. Germline values: CDR1 SGHTA, CDR2 FQGTGA. Trimming pared 5 bases from V and 3 bases from J, leaving 12 bases between. This CDR3 is built from 14 residues. The DNA for the CDR3 is TGTGCCAGCAGCGCCCAGGCCGCAACAGATACGCAGTATTTT. This encodes CASSAQAATDTQYF.

This chain connects TRBV7-2 to TRBJ2-1; the D is unclear. Germline CDR1 SGHTA, CDR2 FQGNSA. This CDR3 comprises 15 residues. V lost 1 base and J lost 1, with 8 bases in between. The DNA of the CDR3 is TGTGCCAGCAGCTTAGGGTTAGTTTCCTACAATGAGCAGTTCTTC. Amino acids: CASSLGLVSYNEQFF.

This rearrangement joins TRBV5-1 to TRBJ1-1; tentatively, D is TRBD1 (5 bases). V was trimmed by 3 bases and J by 4 bases, leaving 13 bases between them. There are 14 residues in the CDR3. From germline, CDR1 is SGHRS and CDR2 YFSETQ. CDR3 nucleotides: TGCGCCAGCAGCTCCCCGGACATGACCACTGAAGCTTTCTTT. This encodes CASSSPDMTTEAFF.

Only a few counts were recorded for this clonotype. The genes are TRBV12-3 or TRBV12-4 and TRBJ2-2; D tentatively reads TRBD1 or TRBD2 (5 bases each). The CDR3 has 14 residues. Trimming pared 3 bases from V and 3 bases from J, leaving 8 bases between. DNA of the CDR3: TGTGCCAGCAGTTTGGGGACCCACACCGGGGAGCTGTTTTTT. Translating gives CASSLGTHTGELFF.